Described below is a single TCR beta chain sequence and its context. This sample was included in a study of blood T cell repertoires in COVID-19. Study context: Samples of COVID-19 (acute and convalescent) were obtained from the United States, Italy and Spain. Sources were T cells, B-cell-depleted T cells, or PBMCs; the material itself was cDNA or gDNA.

Per the study methods: Cell counts per sample came from amplifying reference gene primers. Measured with immunoSEQ multiplex PCR; TCRdb has only the in-frame clones, and not every one. The D gene and trimming were derived from the DNA, and the V and J assignments and clone size from that table. Among approximately 50,000 clones listed, approximately 87% were seen once. CDR3 length: 12 amino acids. Germline-derived CDR1 and CDR2 are GTSNPN and SVGIG (reference sequence). V lost 2 bases and J 10 bases, leaving 14 bases between the germline ends. The sample taken for sequencing was peripheral blood. This rearrangement joins TRBV30 to TRBJ1-2, with D possibly being TRBD1 (5 bases). The sequence was collected from a human donor in a cohort sampled during active COVID-19. CDR3 residues: CAWSRDLPDYTF. The CDR3 bases are TGTGCCTGGAGTAGGGACTTACCGGACTACACCTTC.